This T cell receptor beta chain was observed in a study of neurological immune-mediated disorders. TCRdb reanalysed the 5' RACE reads using MiXCR and keeps one entry per CDR3 protein. The sample includes tens of thousands of distinct CDR3 sequences, under 20% of them seen just once. This CDR3 is 15 amino acids long. V dropped 5 bases and J dropped 4; count of bases not matched to a gene: 8. Germline V gene data show CDR1 as ENHRY and CDR2 as SYGVKD. The chain links TRBV10-3 to TRBJ1-5; 7 positions agree with TRBD1. This clonotype was obtained from a woman aged 40 to 50 in good health. Sequenced sample: PBMCs. CDR3 sequence: CAISSTGARNQPQHF. The CDR3 nucleotides are TGTGCCATCAGTAGTACAGGGGCGAGAAATCAGCCCCAGCATTTT.